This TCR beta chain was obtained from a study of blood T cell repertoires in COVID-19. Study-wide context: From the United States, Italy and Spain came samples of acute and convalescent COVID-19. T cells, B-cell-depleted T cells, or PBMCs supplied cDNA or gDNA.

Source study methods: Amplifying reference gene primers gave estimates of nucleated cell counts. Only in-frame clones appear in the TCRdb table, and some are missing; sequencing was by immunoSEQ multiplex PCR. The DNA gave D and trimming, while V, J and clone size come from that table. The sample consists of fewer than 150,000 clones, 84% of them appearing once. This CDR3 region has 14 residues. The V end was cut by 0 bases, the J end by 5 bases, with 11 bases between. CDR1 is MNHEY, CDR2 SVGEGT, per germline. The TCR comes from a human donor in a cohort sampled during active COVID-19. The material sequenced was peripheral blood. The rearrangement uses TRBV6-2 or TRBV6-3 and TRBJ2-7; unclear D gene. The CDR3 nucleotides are TGTGCCAGCAGTTACTCGAGAGGAACCAACGAGCAGTACTTC. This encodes CASSYSRGTNEQYF.